This TCR beta chain is from a study of CD8+ T cells in alopecia areata. Of note for this clone: The gene names given are mouse names. With the read ending 4 residues before the CDR3 end, the germline J gene is used to fill in that end.

CDR1 NNHDY and CDR2 SYVADS come from the germline V gene. Unmatched junction bases numbered 3, after V lost 5 bases and J lost 0 bases. This CDR3 spans 14 amino acids. CD4, CD8alpha, NKG2D, NKG2ACE and other markers guided sorting of pooled cutaneous lymph node cells. RNA was isolated and reverse transcribed to cDNA, the sequencing template. Sequencing was performed with immunoSEQ multiplex PCR; in TCRdb, only in-frame clones are kept and a portion is missing. The table lists approximately 300,000 clones, with no singletons. The V call is TRBV13-3, the J call TRBJ2-7, with 9 bases fitting TRBD2. The sample was CD4+ T cells sorted from a lymph node. The origin of this receptor is a C3H/HeJ mouse with alopecia areata. As its MHC haplotype, the strain has H2-k. The sequenced part of the CDR3 DNA is TGTGCCAGCAGAAGACTGGGGGTCTCCTAT. Encoded protein: CASRRLGVSY. The full CDR3 reads CASRRLGVSYEQYF.